These 17 T cell receptor beta chains share one sample of origin, sequenced in a study of T cell clonality in common variable immunodeficiency. The data were produced by immunoSEQ multiplex PCR, yet TCRdb's version contains in-frame clones alone and is incomplete. Observed in the sample are 30,000 to 40,000 clones, none of them singletons. The sample comprised peripheral blood mononuclear cells. The receptor set was obtained from a person between 18 and 75 years old in good health.

This clone was found many times. The read is 3 residues too short to cover the CDR3 end, so that end is filled in from the germline J gene. The chain joins TRBV7-9 to TRBJ2-5, with D possibly being TRBD2 (5 bases). The CDR3 spans 14 residues. Germline V gene data show CDR1 as SEHNR and CDR2 as FQNEAQ (reference sequence). Trimming removed 3 bases from V and 5 bases from J, with 13 bases in between. The CDR3 bases that were read are TGTGCCAGCAGCTTCGCGTCGGGGTCCGAGACC. It yields the protein CASSFASGSET. The CDR3 reads in full as CASSFASGSETQYF.

This clone was observed at least ten times. The CDR3 is cut off 3 residues early in the read; its end comes from the germline J gene. The chain uses TRBV6-1 and TRBJ1-2; D not certain. The V gene lost 1 base and the J gene lost 1 base, with 10 bases spanning the gap. The CDR3 extends over 15 amino acids. The germline CDR1 and CDR2 sequences are MNHNS and SASEGT. The sequenced CDR3 bases are TGTGCCAGCAGTGAAGTGGTGGAGGGTAACTATGGC. It encodes CASSEVVEGNYG. In full, the CDR3 is CASSEVVEGNYGYTF.

This clone appeared many times. The read halts 3 residues ahead of the CDR3 end, with the missing end drawn from the germline J gene. The gene calls are TRBV7-9 and TRBJ1-2; D not resolved. Trimming left V 5 bases short and J 7 bases short, with 17 bases between. CDR3 length equals 14 residues. CDR1 and CDR2 (germline): SEHNR, FQNEAQ (reference sequence). The covered CDR3 bases are TGTGCCAGCAGCGAGCTGAAGGGTCTCGGTGGC. Its protein is CASSELKGLGG. The full CDR3 is CASSELKGLGGYTF.

This clone was seen ten or more times. Read sequence stops 3 residues before the CDR3 end, and the germline J gene provides the missing end. The chain joins TRBV12-3 or TRBV12-4 to TRBJ2-7; 12 nucleotides agree with TRBD2. The ends lost 2 bases at V and 0 bases at J; junction bases unmatched: 8. The CDR3 contains 18 residues. This CDR3 is CASSLYGLAGINSYEQYF. The part of the CDR3 DNA that was read is TGTGCCAGCAGTTTATATGGACTAGCGGGGATAAACTCCTACGAG.

This clone appeared many times. CDR3: CASRGTAKYEQYF. The covered CDR3 bases are TGTGCCAGCAGGGGGACAGCTAAGTACGAG. The rearrangement links TRBV28 to TRBJ2-7, with 7 bases identical to TRBD1. The read is 3 residues too short to cover the CDR3 end, so that end is filled in from the germline J gene. Losses at the gene ends were 6 bases for V and 4 bases for J; bases not matched to a gene: 6. This CDR3 region has 13 residues. CDR1 is MDHEN, CDR2 SYDVKM, per germline. Full variable domain (outside the CDR3, taken from reference TRBV28 and TRBJ2-7): DVKVTQSSRYLVKRTGEKVFLECVQDMDHENMFWYRQDPGLGLRLIYFSYDVKMKEKGDIPEGYSVSREKKERFSLILESASTNQTSMYLCASRGTAKYEQYFGPGTRLTVT.

In this sample, this clone turned up many times. The read ends 3 residues shy of where the CDR3 ends; the end is completed using the germline J gene. The chain combines TRBV20-1 with TRBJ2-1; 7 nucleotides line up with TRBD2. With 5 bases clipped from V and 4 bases from J, the junction kept 8 bases outside the gene matches. The CDR3 runs to 14 residues. From germline, CDR1 is DFQATT and CDR2 SNEGSKA (reference sequence). Partial CDR3 DNA: TGCAGTGCTTTGAGCGGGGAGGGGTACAATGAG. Its protein is CSALSGEGYNE. Given in full, the CDR3 is CSALSGEGYNEQFF.

This clone was seen many times. The read ends 3 residues shy of where the CDR3 ends; the end is completed using the germline J gene. The genes are TRBV19 and TRBJ2-7; D possibly corresponds to TRBD1 (5 bases). Looked up from germline, CDR1 is LNHDA and CDR2 is SQIVND (reference sequence). The CDR3 loop spans 15 amino acids. V lost 0 bases, J lost 5 bases, and 14 bases lay in between. The CDR3 protein is CASSIDRRGLNEQYF. The CDR3 bases that were read are TGTGCCAGTAGTATAGATCGAAGGGGCCTTAACGAG.

In its sample, this clone was seen many times. The read falls 3 residues short of the CDR3 end, and the missing part is taken from the germline J gene. The chain is built from TRBV7-6 and TRBJ2-5; D not resolved. Trimming cost V 0 bases and J 4 bases, with 6 bases left between them. The CDR3 is made up of 13 amino acids. CDR1 is SGHVS, CDR2 FNYEAQ, per germline. The CDR3 loop reads CASSLATGETQYF. Partial CDR3 DNA: TGTGCCAGCAGCTTAGCCACTGGAGAGACC.

This clone was recorded at least ten times. The read finishes 3 residues shy of the CDR3 end, and the germline J gene is used to complete it. This chain links TRBV7-2 with TRBJ1-1; possibly TRBD1 for D (6 bases). CDR3 length: 14 amino acids. V was trimmed by 3 bases and J by 4 bases, leaving 12 bases between them. Germline V gene data show CDR1 as SGHTA and CDR2 as FQGNSA. Here the CDR3 reads CASSFSGAGTEAFF. Partial CDR3 DNA: TGTGCCAGCAGCTTCTCAGGGGCGGGCACTGAA.

This clone appeared many times. The read is 3 residues too short to cover the CDR3 end, so that end is filled in from the germline J gene. The V and J genes are TRBV11-2 and TRBJ1-1, with TRBD1 matching over 7 bases. The J segment lost 7 bases and the V segment lost 4 bases, leaving 6 bases of the junction unmatched. Germline values: CDR1 SGHAT, CDR2 FQNNGV. The CDR3 sequence is 13 residues long. The CDR3 region is CASSWGTANEAFF. The part of the CDR3 DNA that was read is TGTGCCAGCAGCTGGGGGACAGCAAATGAA.

This clone was recorded many times. Coverage ceases 3 residues before the CDR3 finishes, and the germline J gene fills in the end. Different DNA sequences within this sample yield the same CDR3. The chain joins TRBV18 to TRBJ2-1; TRBD2 matches at 15 bases. Germline V lookup: CDR1 KGHSH, CDR2 LQKENI. There are 19 residues in the CDR3. After removal of 8 bases from V and 6 bases from J, the junction contained 17 bases not matched to a gene. The DNA read from the CDR3 is TGTGCCAGCCGTTCGCCGCCCGGGACTAGCGGGAGGTCTGTCAATGAG. Its translation is CASRSPPGTSGRSVNE. Given in full, the CDR3 is CASRSPPGTSGRSVNEQFF.

Many counts were recorded for this clone. The read ends 3 residues early relative to the CDR3; the germline J gene fills the gap. V is TRBV5-4 and J is TRBJ2-2; no reliable D call. The CDR3 covers 16 residues. V was trimmed by 0 bases and J by 2 bases, leaving 11 bases between them. The germline V gene encodes CDR1 SGHNT and CDR2 YYREEE (reference sequence). This chain's CDR3 is CASSLALLTNTGELFF. CDR3 DNA (partial): TGTGCCAGCAGCTTGGCGCTTCTGACAAACACCGGGGAG. Full variable domain (rest looked up from reference TRBV5-4 and TRBJ2-2): ETGVTQSPTHLIKTRGQQVTLRCSSQSGHNTVSWYQQALGQGPQFIFQYYREEENGRGNFPPRFSGLQFPNYSSELNVNALELDDSALYLCASSLALLTNTGELFFGEGSRLTVL.

This clone is medium-sized. The read terminates 3 residues ahead of where the CDR3 ends, so the germline J gene completes it. The chain couples TRBV3-1 (or the pseudogene TRBV3-2) to TRBJ2-4; perhaps TRBD1 as D (6 bases). With 2 bases removed from V and 0 bases from J, the gap between germline ends came to 11 bases. The CDR3 length is 16 residues. Per germline, CDR1 LGHDT and CDR2 YNNKEL (reference sequence). The DNA read from the CDR3 is TGTGCCAGCAGCCAATGGGGGACAATAGCCAAAAACATT. Protein: CASSQWGTIAKNI. The whole CDR3 is CASSQWGTIAKNIQYF.

This clone was recorded many times. The read ends 3 residues early relative to the CDR3; the germline J gene fills the gap. The chain employs TRBV5-1 and TRBJ1-2; possibly TRBD1 for D (5 bases). The CDR3 length is 13 residues. Germline V gene lookup returns CDR1 SGHRS and CDR2 YFSETQ. The V and J ends lost 4 bases and 1 base respectively, with 8 bases between them. CDR3 residues: CASSLDSNYGYTF. CDR3 DNA, as far as it was read: TGCGCCAGCAGCCTCGACAGTAACTATGGC.

This clone was recorded many times. The CDR3 end lies 3 residues beyond the end of the read and is filled in from the germline J gene. The genes are TRBV30 and TRBJ1-2; a possible D gene is TRBD1 (5 bases). Trimming cost V 3 bases and J 3 bases, with 14 bases left between them. Germline CDR1 is GTSNPN and CDR2 is SVGIG (reference sequence). The CDR3 totals 14 residues. The chain's CDR3 is CAWRWIDRDYGYTF. The CDR3 bases that were read are TGTGCCTGGAGATGGATTGACAGAGACTATGGC. The full variable domain, completed using reference TRBV30 and TRBJ1-2, is SQTIHQWPATLVQPVGSPLSLECTVEGTSNPNLYWYRQAAGRGLQLLFYSVGIGQISSEVPQNLSASRPQDRQFILSSKKLLLSDSGFYLCAWRWIDRDYGYTFGSGTRLTVV.

This clone was picked up many times. The read ends 3 residues shy of where the CDR3 ends; the end is completed using the germline J gene. This rearrangement joins TRBV19 to TRBJ1-2; 7 nucleotides align to TRBD1. The germline V gene encodes CDR1 LNHDA and CDR2 SQIVND (reference sequence). The ends lost 8 bases at V and 5 bases at J; junction bases unmatched: 14. There are 15 residues in the CDR3. The CDR3 sequence: CASSRDSSLRYGYTF. The DNA read from the CDR3 is TGTGCCAGTTCCCGGGACAGTAGCCTTCGTTATGGC.

This clone was found many times. The read gets to within 3 residues of the CDR3 end, and the germline J gene fills in the rest. This sequence joins TRBV7-2 and TRBJ2-7, with D perhaps TRBD1 (5 bases). The V and J ends lost 0 bases and 6 bases respectively, with 21 bases between them. Per germline, CDR1 SGHTA and CDR2 FQGNSA. CDR3 length: 17 residues. This CDR3 reads CASSLAPAVGWGSEQYF. The sequenced CDR3 bases are TGTGCCAGCAGCTTAGCGCCGGCGGTGGGATGGGGCTCCGAG.